Presented here are 14 T cell receptor beta chains from one specimen sequenced in a study of radiotherapy plus CTLA-4 blockade in lung cancer. Assay: immunoSEQ multiplex PCR; the TCRdb copy retains only in-frame clones and omits some. Seen here are 55,000 to 65,000 clones, approximately 79% observed once, and the top ten hold 2.5% to 3%. Material: peripheral blood, obtained from a patient treated with radiotherapy plus ipilimumab. The receptors were gathered from a human donor with non-small cell lung cancer who had a complete response to radiotherapy plus ipilimumab.

The chain carries TRBV6-1 and TRBJ2-3; D call uncertain. The CDR3 length is 12 residues. The germline V gene has CDR1 MNHNS and CDR2 SASEGT. The V and J ends lost 6 bases and 2 bases respectively, with 6 bases between them. CDR3 amino acids: CASSPYTDTQYF. The CDR3 DNA sequence: TGTGCCAGCAGCCCGTACACAGATACGCAGTATTTT.

The chain combines TRBV10-3 with TRBJ2-5; 8 bases match TRBD2. The CDR3 has 13 residues. Germline-derived CDR1 and CDR2 are ENHRY and SYGVKD. Losses at the gene ends were 4 bases for V and 3 bases for J; bases not matched to a gene: 1. This CDR3 reads CAISALAEETQYF. The CDR3 nucleotides read TGTGCCATCAGTGCACTAGCGGAAGAGACCCAGTACTTC.

This clone came up a few times. The chain recombines TRBV27 with TRBJ2-7; TRBD2 aligns across 12 bases. The CDR3 covers 14 residues. Germline CDR1 reads MNHEY; CDR2 reads SMNVEV (reference sequence). Trimming at V came to 5 bases and at J to 12 bases, leaving 11 bases not matched to a gene. CDR3 amino acids: CASSDRLAGGLRYF. In DNA form, the CDR3 reads TGTGCCAGCAGTGATAGGCTAGCGGGAGGGCTTCGGTACTTC.

V is TRBV7-2 and J is TRBJ2-1; 12 positions match TRBD2. Per germline, CDR1 SGHTA and CDR2 FQGNSA. This CDR3 has 17 residues. J lost 6 bases, V lost 5 bases, and 11 bases had no gene match. The CDR3 here is CASSRLAGVFYVNEQFF. The CDR3 DNA is TGTGCCAGCAGCAGACTAGCGGGAGTTTTCTACGTCAATGAGCAGTTCTTC. The variable domain in full, with the rest retrieved from reference TRBV7-2 and TRBJ2-1, is GAGVSQSPSNKVTEKGKDVELRCDPISGHTALYWYRQSLGQGLEFLIYFQGNSAPDKSGLPSDRFSAERTGGSVSTLTIQRTQQEDSAVYLCASSRLAGVFYVNEQFFGPGTRLTVL.

CDR3 protein: CASSDPGQGGADTQYF. CDR3 bases: TGTGCCAGTAGTGACCCGGGACAGGGAGGCGCAGATACGCAGTATTTT. This sequence joins TRBV19 and TRBJ2-3, with 9 positions matching TRBD1. With 5 bases clipped from V and 4 bases from J, the junction kept 10 bases outside the gene matches. CDR3 size: 16 residues. In germline, CDR1 is LNHDA, CDR2 SQIVND (reference sequence).

The V call is TRBV11-2, the J call TRBJ2-2; 9 nucleotides align to TRBD1. Germline CDR1 and CDR2: SGHAT and FQNNGV. The CDR3 runs 15 residues. The ends lost 5 bases at V and 4 bases at J; junction bases unmatched: 5. The CDR3 region is CASSGSTGGTGELFF. The DNA of the CDR3 is TGTGCCAGCAGCGGTTCGACAGGGGGCACCGGGGAGCTGTTTTTT.

V and J are TRBV15 and TRBJ1-5; tentatively, D is TRBD1 (5 bases). The V gene lost 3 bases and the J gene lost 0 bases, with 12 bases spanning the gap. Germline CDR1 LNHNV, CDR2 YYDKDF (reference sequence). The CDR3 has 16 residues. The CDR3 loop reads CATSRGTGVSNQPQHF. In DNA, the CDR3 is TGTGCCACCAGCAGGGGGACGGGGGTTAGCAATCAGCCCCAGCATTTT.

In its sample, this clone was seen a few times. This rearrangement joins TRBV28 to TRBJ2-7; no definite D call. CDR3 size: 12 residues. Trimming pared 5 bases from V and 3 bases from J, leaving 8 bases between. The germline V gene encodes CDR1 MDHEN and CDR2 SYDVKM. The CDR3 bases are TGTGCCAGCAGTATGACATTCTACGAGCAGTACTTC. This sequence encodes CASSMTFYEQYF. Variable domain in full (rest from reference TRBV28 and TRBJ2-7): DVKVTQSSRYLVKRTGEKVFLECVQDMDHENMFWYRQDPGLGLRLIYFSYDVKMKEKGDIPEGYSVSREKKERFSLILESASTNQTSMYLCASSMTFYEQYFGPGTRLTVT.

CDR3 region: CASSVERGGTDTQYF. Here the CDR3 DNA reads TGTGCCAGCAGTGTAGAGCGGGGTGGCACAGATACGCAGTATTTT. The chain combines TRBV2 with TRBJ2-3; 7 nucleotides align to TRBD2. The CDR3 runs 15 residues. V trimming: 4 bases; J trimming: 1 base; junction bases outside the gene matches: 5. Germline assignment: CDR1 SNHLY and CDR2 FYNNEI.

This clone showed up just a few times. The chain recombines TRBV21-1 with TRBJ1-5; the D call of TRBD1 is as the table states it, not checked on the DNA. TRBV21-1 is a pseudogene locus. The CDR3 extends over 15 amino acids. In DNA form, the CDR3 reads TGTGCCAGCTTGCCCCCAGGGGTGGGCAATCAGCCCCAGCATTTT. Its translation is CASLPPGVGNQPQHF.

In DNA form, the CDR3 reads TGTGCCACCAGCAGGGGGACAGCGGCGGGGGAGACCCAGTACTTC. Encoded protein: CATSRGTAAGETQYF. The V call is TRBV15, the J call TRBJ2-5; D possibly corresponds to TRBD1 (7 bases). Germline CDR1 LNHNV, CDR2 YYDKDF (reference sequence). Trimming removed 3 bases at V and 5 bases at J, with 16 bases between. The CDR3 runs to 15 residues.

The V call is TRBV18, the J call TRBJ2-3, with D possibly TRBD2 on 6 matching bases. The V end lost 2 bases, the J end lost 1 base, and 10 bases lay between the germline ends. The CDR3 has 15 residues. Germline V gene data show CDR1 as KGHSH and CDR2 as LQKENI. The CDR3 is CASSPGAGRTDTQYF. DNA for the CDR3: TGTGCCAGCTCACCAGGGGCGGGGCGCACAGATACGCAGTATTTT.

The V and J genes are TRBV28 and TRBJ2-5; perhaps TRBD2 as D (6 bases). Germline CDR1 reads MDHEN; CDR2 reads SYDVKM. V was trimmed by 3 bases and J by 2 bases, leaving 10 bases between them. The CDR3 has 14 amino acids. The CDR3 protein is CASSFGGSQETQYF. The CDR3 bases are TGTGCCAGCAGTTTTGGGGGGTCACAAGAGACCCAGTACTTC.

The chain uses TRBV5-4 and TRBJ2-5; 10 bases match TRBD2. Germline V CDR1 and CDR2: SGHNT, YYREEE (reference sequence). The trim removed 4 bases at V and 5 bases at J, leaving 11 bases unmatched. There are 16 residues in the CDR3. CDR3 in amino acids: CASSTPSGGAHETQYF. CDR3 nucleotides: TGTGCCAGCAGCACCCCTAGCGGGGGCGCCCACGAGACCCAGTACTTC.